This T cell receptor (beta chain) appears in the sequencing data of a study of control samples from healthy donors and cancer patients. Repertoires were generated with immunoSEQ multiplex PCR, while TCRdb's copy carries only in-frame clones and drops some. The sample lists about 130,000 clones, almost 95% occurring once. V lost 2 bases, J lost 1 base, and 5 bases lay in between. This CDR3 contains 13 residues. In germline, CDR1 is SGHTA, CDR2 FQGNSA. The chain carries TRBV7-2 and TRBJ2-5; D remains unclear. This clonotype was sampled from an older man with head and neck cancer. The sequencing input was PBMCs. The CDR3 spells CASSLYIQETQYF. CDR3 DNA sequence: TGTGCCAGCAGCTTATACATCCAAGAGACCCAGTACTTC.